These 15 T cell receptor beta chains were all obtained from the same sample, sequenced in a study of brain metastases from non-small cell lung cancer. Method: immunoSEQ multiplex PCR; TCRdb's copy keeps in-frame clones and lacks some. Here the sample spans about 6,000 clones, approximately 80% being singletons. The sample was primary lung tumor tissue. These receptors all stem from a donor at least 40 years old with non-small cell lung cancer.

The chain recombines TRBV27 with TRBJ2-7; D is possibly TRBD2 (5 bases). The germline CDR1 and CDR2 sequences are MNHEY and SMNVEV (reference sequence). This CDR3 region has 14 residues. V lost 5 bases and J lost 2, with 13 bases in between. Here the CDR3 reads CASSPSRGPYEQYF. Written as DNA, the CDR3 is TGTGCCAGCAGTCCCTCCCGCGGGCCCTACGAGCAGTACTTC.

The V gene is TRBV28, the J gene TRBJ1-3, with TRBD1 as a possible D gene (5 bases). The CDR3 covers 16 residues. V lost 0 bases, J lost 6 bases, and 15 bases lay in between. Looked up from germline, CDR1 is MDHEN and CDR2 is SYDVKM. CDR3 sequence (DNA): TGTGCCAGCAGTTTATGGGGAGGAGGGGCTGAAAACACCATATATTTT. This gives the protein CASSLWGGGAENTIYF. The full variable domain, completed using reference TRBV28 and TRBJ1-3, is DVKVTQSSRYLVKRTGEKVFLECVQDMDHENMFWYRQDPGLGLRLIYFSYDVKMKEKGDIPEGYSVSREKKERFSLILESASTNQTSMYLCASSLWGGGAENTIYFGEGSWLTVV.

The chain has TRBV30 and TRBJ2-1; D call uncertain. This CDR3 spans 14 amino acids. CDR1 is GTSNPN, CDR2 SVGIG, per germline (reference sequence). The V gene lost 1 base and the J gene lost 9 bases, with 16 bases spanning the gap. CDR3 DNA sequence: TGTGCCTGGAGTGGCAGTCAAATAGATCCTGAGCAGTTCTTC. Translated: CAWSGSQIDPEQFF.

The V and J genes are TRBV6-1 and TRBJ2-7; possibly TRBD1 for D (6 bases). The ends were cut back, 0 bases at V and 0 bases at J, with 12 bases in the middle. The CDR3 covers 16 residues. Germline loops: CDR1 MNHNS, CDR2 SASEGT. CDR3 nucleotides: TGTGCCAGCAGTGAAGCGTCAGGGGACCCCTCCTACGAGCAGTACTTC. Amino acids: CASSEASGDPSYEQYF.

The chain couples TRBV10-3 to TRBJ2-6; D remains unclear. The germline V gene encodes CDR1 ENHRY and CDR2 SYGVKD. Deletions cut 6 bases from V and 0 bases from J, with 15 bases between. The CDR3 spans 17 residues. This CDR3 reads CAISLGHKGSGANVLTF. Here the CDR3 DNA reads TGTGCCATCAGCCTCGGTCACAAGGGCTCTGGGGCCAACGTCCTGACTTTC.

This clone appeared a single time. This chain connects TRBV7-8 to TRBJ2-7, with 7 bases identical to TRBD1. Germline assignment: CDR1 SGHVS and CDR2 FQNEAQ. This CDR3 has 11 amino acids. CDR3 region: CASSPRTTGAV. CDR3 nucleotides: TGTGCCAGCAGCCCGCGAACAACAGGGGCGGTC.

As to this clone: One end of the junction does not line up with germline, which may come from a read error. The rearrangement links TRBV6-1 to TRBJ2-7; D remains unclear. The CDR3 is 13 amino acids. Germline values: CDR1 MNHNS, CDR2 SASEGT. CDR3 coding DNA: TGTGCTAGCAGTGACGGTCCCTCCTACGAGCAGTACTTC. Its translation is CASSDGPSYEQYF.

V usage is TRBV5-4 and J usage is TRBJ1-1; D possibly corresponds to TRBD1 (6 bases). V shed 4 bases and J shed 4 bases, with 11 bases lying between them. The CDR3 is made up of 13 amino acids. The germline gives CDR1 SGHNT, CDR2 YYREEE (reference sequence). CDR3: CASSRTGTTEAFF. The CDR3 DNA sequence: TGTGCCAGCAGCCGTACAGGGACCACTGAAGCTTTCTTT.

This chain uses TRBV4-2 with TRBJ2-1; TRBD2 matches at 9 bases. CDR3 length: 15 residues. Looked up from germline, CDR1 is LGHNA and CDR2 is YNFKEQ. Trimming took 4 bases from V and 4 from J; bases not matched to a gene: 5. The CDR3 region has the DNA TGTGCCAGCAGCCCGGAAAGCGGGGGGTACAATGAGCAGTTCTTC. Residues: CASSPESGGYNEQFF.

The chain couples TRBV5-6 to TRBJ1-5; TRBD1 aligns across 10 bases. The CDR3 contains 15 residues. CDR1 SGHDT and CDR2 YYEEEE come from the germline V gene. V gave up 4 bases and J gave up 5 bases; unmatched junction bases: 6. This chain's CDR3 is CASSQGQGYDQPQHF. CDR3 nucleotides: TGTGCCAGCAGCCAGGGACAGGGGTATGATCAGCCCCAGCATTTT.

The CDR3 bases are TGTGCCAGCAGCCTCGGGACTAGCGGGGGGGATACGCAGTATTTT. This sequence encodes CASSLGTSGGDTQYF. The chain couples TRBV7-6 to TRBJ2-3; TRBD2 agrees at 15 bases. The trim removed 5 bases at V and 6 bases at J, leaving 3 bases unmatched. CDR3 size: 15 residues. CDR1 and CDR2 from the germline V gene are SGHVS and FNYEAQ.

The chain recombines TRBV24-1 with TRBJ2-3; no reliable D call. CDR1 and CDR2 (germline): KGHDR, SFDVKD. Trimming removed 9 bases from V and 8 bases from J, with 17 bases in between. The length of the CDR3 is 13 residues. CDR3 nucleotide sequence: TGTGCCACCGCGCGGCGGTCGGGTGGTACGCAGTATTTT. This sequence encodes CATARRSGGTQYF.

This rearrangement joins TRBV6-4 to TRBJ2-5, with a tentative D call TRBD1 (6 bases). Germline CDR1 reads MRHNA; CDR2 reads SNTAGT. This CDR3 is 13 amino acids long. The ends were cut back, 7 bases at V and 3 bases at J, with 12 bases in the middle. The CDR3 DNA follows: TGTGCCAGCATGGACAGACCTAAAGAGACCCAGTACTTC. Its protein is CASMDRPKETQYF.

In DNA form, the CDR3 reads TGCGCCAGCAGCCAGGCCTACGGGGCTTTCGAAGCTTTCTTT. Translating it yields CASSQAYGAFEAFF. The J gene is TRBJ1-1, the V gene TRBV5-1; tentatively, D is TRBD1 (5 bases). This CDR3 has 14 residues. The V gene lost 4 bases and the J gene lost 8 bases, with 18 bases spanning the gap. Germline V gives CDR1 SGHRS, CDR2 YFSETQ. Drawing the rest from reference TRBV5-1 and TRBJ1-1, the complete variable domain is KAGVTQTPRYLIKTRGQQVTLSCSPISGHRSVSWYQQTPGQGLQFLFEYFSETQRNKGNFPGRFSGRQFSNSRSEMNVSTLELGDSALYLCASSQAYGAFEAFFGQGTRLTVV.

The rearrangement joins TRBV7-9 to TRBJ2-7; D remains unclear. Deletions cut 5 bases from V and 0 bases from J, with 5 bases between. The CDR3 totals 12 residues. The germline gives CDR1 SEHNR, CDR2 FQNEAQ (reference sequence). The CDR3 sequence is CASSDDSYEQYF. The DNA of the CDR3 is TGTGCCAGCAGCGATGACTCCTACGAGCAGTACTTC.